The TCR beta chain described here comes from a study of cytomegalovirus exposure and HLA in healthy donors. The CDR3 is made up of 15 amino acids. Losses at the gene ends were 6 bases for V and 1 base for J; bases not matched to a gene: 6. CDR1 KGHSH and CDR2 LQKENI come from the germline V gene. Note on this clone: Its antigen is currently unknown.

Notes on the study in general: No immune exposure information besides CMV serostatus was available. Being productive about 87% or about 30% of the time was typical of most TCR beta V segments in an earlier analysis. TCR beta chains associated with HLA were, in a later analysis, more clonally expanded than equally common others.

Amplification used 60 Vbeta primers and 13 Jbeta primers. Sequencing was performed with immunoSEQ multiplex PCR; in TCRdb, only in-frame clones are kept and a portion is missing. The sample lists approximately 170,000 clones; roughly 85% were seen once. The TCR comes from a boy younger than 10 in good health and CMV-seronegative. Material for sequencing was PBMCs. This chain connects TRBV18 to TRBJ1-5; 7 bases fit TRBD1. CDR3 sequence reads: CASSQGGLSNQPQHF. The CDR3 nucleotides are TGTGCCAGCTCCCAGGGGGGACTCAGCAATCAGCCCCAGCATTTT. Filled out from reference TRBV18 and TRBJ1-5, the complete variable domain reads NAGVMQNPRHLVRRRGQEARLRCSPMKGHSHVYWYRQLPEEGLKFMVYLQKENIIDESGMPKERFSAEFPKEGPSILRIQQVVRGDSAAYFCASSQGGLSNQPQHFGDGTRLSIL.